These 31 T cell receptor beta chains came from one sample sequenced in a study of CD8 T cells in ankylosing spondylitis. From the 5' RACE reads, TCRdb called clonotypes with MiXCR, one entry per CDR3 protein. The sample carries 300,000 to 350,000 distinct CDR3 sequences, around 10% recorded once. The specimen was blood, either unsorted or a sorted T cell fraction (not recorded which). These receptors were collected from a female donor with ankylosing spondylitis or in good health (not recorded which).

This clonotype was seen only a few times. At one end the junction does not follow the germline gene, possibly because of a read error. CDR3 sequence (DNA): TGTGCCTGCAGCCAACGCGGCGGCGGGGGGAGAACTAATGAAAAACTGTTTTTT. Translation gives CACSQRGGGGRTNEKLFF. The chain couples TRBV3-1 to TRBJ1-4; maybe TRBD1 (5 bases). This CDR3 is 18 amino acids long. Germline-derived CDR1 and CDR2 are LGHDT and YNNKEL (reference sequence).

This clonotype came up many times. This chain connects TRBV29-1 to TRBJ1-1, with D possibly TRBD1 on 5 matching bases. The ends were cut back, 6 bases at V and 6 bases at J, with 8 bases in the middle. Germline V lookup: CDR1 SQVTM, CDR2 ANQGSEA. This CDR3 comprises 10 residues. In nucleotides, the CDR3 is TGCAGCGTCCTGGGGGCTGAAGCTTTCTTT. Translated, it gives CSVLGAEAFF.

This clonotype was recorded a few times. This chain links TRBV10-3 with TRBJ2-7, with D possibly TRBD1 on 6 matching bases. Germline-derived CDR1 and CDR2 are ENHRY and SYGVKD. The CDR3 consists of 13 residues. The V end lost 6 bases, the J end lost 6 bases, and 15 bases lay between the germline ends. This CDR3 is CAISADSPGEQYF. DNA of the CDR3: TGTGCCATCAGCGCGGACAGTCCAGGCGAGCAGTACTTC.

The table lists this clonotype with many counts. This sequence joins TRBV29-1 and TRBJ1-2; D unresolved. Deletions cut 8 bases from V and 8 bases from J, with 18 bases between. Germline values: CDR1 SQVTM, CDR2 ANQGSEA. This CDR3 is 12 amino acids long. The CDR3 DNA reads TGCAGCACCCGAACCGGGCCCCAGGGCTACACCTTC. This encodes CSTRTGPQGYTF.

This clonotype came up many times. V usage is TRBV11-2 and J usage is TRBJ1-6; D gene uncertain. The ends were cut back, 0 bases at V and 6 bases at J, with 9 bases in the middle. This CDR3 is 15 amino acids long. CDR1 and CDR2 (germline): SGHAT, FQNNGV. The CDR3: CASSLETGFNSPLHF. CDR3 DNA: TGTGCCAGCAGCTTAGAAACGGGGTTTAATTCACCCCTCCACTTT.

This clonotype was observed at least ten times. The chain recombines TRBV20-1 with TRBJ2-7; D is possibly TRBD1 or TRBD2 (5 bases each). Germline loops: CDR1 DFQATT, CDR2 SNEGSKA (reference sequence). The CDR3 runs 14 residues. Trimming stripped 3 bases from V and 1 base from J, with 13 bases between. CDR3 in DNA: TGCAGTGCTAGTCCTGGGGGTATATCCTACGAGCAGTACTTC. It is translated as CSASPGGISYEQYF.

This clonotype was seen many times. The J gene is TRBJ1-2, the V gene TRBV12-3 or TRBV12-4, with D uncertain. This CDR3 spans 12 amino acids. Trimming pared 5 bases from V and 5 bases from J, leaving 9 bases between. The CDR3 nucleotides read TGTGCCAGCAGTCTATCGCATTATGGCTACACCTTC. This codes for CASSLSHYGYTF.

The sample holds many counts of this clonotype. The chain has TRBV5-1 and TRBJ1-4; tentatively, D is TRBD1 (5 bases). Germline CDR1 and CDR2: SGHRS and YFSETQ. V was shortened by 2 bases and J by 8 bases, with 13 bases between the two germline ends. The CDR3 runs to 14 residues. CDR3 sequence reads: CASSFGGTEEKLFF. In DNA form, the CDR3 reads TGCGCCAGCAGCTTCGGGGGGACGGAAGAAAAACTGTTTTTT.

This clonotype was observed at least ten times. The chain combines TRBV5-1 with TRBJ1-4; TRBD1 matches at 9 bases. V gave up 0 bases and J gave up 6 bases; unmatched junction bases: 6. This CDR3 contains 16 residues. Germline CDR1 and CDR2: SGHRS and YFSETQ. CDR3: CASSLVSGQGDEKLFF. The CDR3 region has the DNA TGCGCCAGCAGCTTGGTCTCGGGACAGGGAGATGAAAAACTGTTTTTT.

This clonotype occurred many times. The chain uses TRBV10-3 and TRBJ1-4; 11 bases fit TRBD1. The germline V gene encodes CDR1 ENHRY and CDR2 SYGVKD. CDR3 size: 15 residues. Trimming at V came to 10 bases and at J to 5 bases, leaving 9 bases not matched to a gene. CDR3 sequence reads: CATGQGAQENEKLFF. The CDR3 DNA is TGTGCCACCGGACAGGGGGCGCAGGAAAATGAAAAACTGTTTTTT.

This clonotype has a count of ten or more. The chain joins TRBV20-1 to TRBJ1-2; TRBD1 might be the D (5 bases). The germline gives CDR1 DFQATT, CDR2 SNEGSKA (reference sequence). This CDR3 spans 14 amino acids. V lost 5 bases to trimming and J lost 4 bases, with 17 bases between them. DNA of the CDR3: TGCAGTGCTCAGAATCAGGGAAGGGTCTATGGCTACACCTTC. Its protein product is CSAQNQGRVYGYTF.

This clonotype was seen repeatedly, ten times or more. The CDR3 sequence is CASSAAGTGEQTEAFF. CDR3 sequence (DNA): TGTGCCAGCAGCGCAGCCGGGACAGGGGAGCAAACTGAAGCTTTCTTT. The chain employs TRBV7-9 and TRBJ1-1; TRBD1 matches 10 bases. Germline V lookup: CDR1 SEHNR, CDR2 FQNEAQ (reference sequence). The ends lost 5 bases at V and 5 bases at J; junction bases unmatched: 11. This CDR3 region has 16 residues.

This clonotype has at least ten counts. The chain recombines TRBV20-1 with TRBJ1-6; D is unclear. Trimming removed 0 bases from V and 3 bases from J, with 18 bases in between. The CDR3 runs to 18 residues. Germline CDR1 and CDR2: DFQATT and SNEGSKA (reference sequence). CDR3 sequence (DNA): TGCAGTGCTAGAGATCGGTTAAAGGGCGGACTCTATAATTCACCCCTCCACTTT. It codes for CSARDRLKGGLYNSPLHF.

This clonotype was seen a handful of times. This rearrangement joins TRBV20-1 to TRBJ2-5; TRBD2 agrees at 7 bases. V dropped 0 bases and J dropped 4; count of bases not matched to a gene: 11. Germline-derived CDR1 and CDR2 are DFQATT and SNEGSKA (reference sequence). This CDR3 region has 16 residues. The CDR3 spells CSAREVLGGVGETQYF. CDR3 nucleotide sequence: TGCAGTGCTAGAGAGGTCTTGGGAGGGGTCGGAGAGACCCAGTACTTC.

This clonotype was observed many times. The CDR3 DNA reads as TGTGCCTGGGGAACAGGGTACAATCAGCCCCAGCATTTT. It specifies CAWGTGYNQPQHF. V gene TRBV6-1 combines with J gene TRBJ1-5, with D perhaps TRBD1 (6 bases). V lost 11 bases and J 3 bases, leaving 14 bases between the germline ends. CDR1 is MNHNS and CDR2 is SASEGT in the germline V gene. The CDR3 spans 13 residues.

This clonotype has ten or more counts. J is TRBJ2-1 and V is TRBV5-1, with TRBD1 matching over 8 bases. V trimming: 7 bases; J trimming: 0 bases; junction bases outside the gene matches: 6. The CDR3 runs to 15 residues. Germline V gene lookup returns CDR1 SGHRS and CDR2 YFSETQ. This CDR3 reads CASALGTGSYNEQFF. The CDR3 DNA is TGCGCCAGCGCCCTCGGGACAGGCTCCTACAATGAGCAGTTCTTC.

This clonotype appeared a few times. This chain links TRBV20-1 with TRBJ2-1; 8 bases fit TRBD2. Germline CDR1 and CDR2: DFQATT and SNEGSKA (reference sequence). This CDR3 has 14 residues. After removal of 3 bases from V and 2 bases from J, the junction contained 3 bases not matched to a gene. CDR3 DNA sequence: TGCAGTGCTAGGAAGCGGGGGCCCTACAATGAGCAGTTCTTC. This gives the protein CSARKRGPYNEQFF.

This clonotype was found many times. The chain combines TRBV10-3 with TRBJ1-2; D may be TRBD1 (6 bases). The CDR3 is 17 amino acids. Germline values: CDR1 ENHRY, CDR2 SYGVKD. The germline V and J ends were trimmed by 3 bases and 1 base, with 18 bases remaining between them. CDR3 sequence: CAISDSDRIAGNYGYTF. CDR3 sequence (DNA): TGTGCCATCAGTGATTCTGACAGGATCGCGGGTAACTATGGCTACACCTTC.

V gene TRBV7-2 combines with J gene TRBJ2-7, with TRBD2 matching 7 bases. With V trimmed by 0 bases and J by 0 bases, 2 bases remained unmatched. The CDR3 consists of 15 residues. CDR1 is SGHTA and CDR2 is FQGNSA in the germline V gene. The CDR3 spells CASSLAGTNSYEQYF. The CDR3 DNA sequence: TGTGCCAGCAGCTTAGCCGGGACTAACTCCTACGAGCAGTACTTC.

This clonotype occurred a few times. J is TRBJ1-1 and V is TRBV20-1; D possibly corresponds to TRBD1 (5 bases). The V end was cut by 6 bases, the J end by 9 bases, with 26 bases between. The CDR3 covers 15 residues. Looked up from germline, CDR1 is DFQATT and CDR2 is SNEGSKA (reference sequence). CDR3 region: CSARYAPPRQRKAFF. In DNA, the CDR3 is TGCAGTGCACGGTACGCACCCCCGAGACAGCGAAAAGCTTTCTTT.

This clonotype was seen repeatedly, ten times or more. The chain is built from TRBV28 and TRBJ2-7, with 8 bases fitting TRBD2. The V gene end was trimmed by 5 bases and the J gene end by 2 bases; junction bases not matched to a gene: 11. Germline CDR1 and CDR2: MDHEN and SYDVKM. The CDR3 contains 16 residues. CDR3 sequence: CASSGLALGGPYEQYF. As DNA, the CDR3 is TGTGCCAGCAGTGGACTAGCATTAGGCGGGCCCTACGAGCAGTACTTC. The full variable domain, with the rest looked up from reference TRBV28 and TRBJ2-7, is DVKVTQSSRYLVKRTGEKVFLECVQDMDHENMFWYRQDPGLGLRLIYFSYDVKMKEKGDIPEGYSVSREKKERFSLILESASTNQTSMYLCASSGLALGGPYEQYFGPGTRLTVT.

The chain carries TRBV6-2 or TRBV6-3 and TRBJ2-5; a weak D match, TRBD2 (6 bases). The CDR3 is 18 amino acids. Germline values: CDR1 MNHEY, CDR2 SVGEGT. V gave up 1 base and J gave up 5 bases, with 23 bases separating them. The CDR3 DNA follows: TGTGCCAGCAGTTACTACCCTCTGCTAGCGCACTCGAGGGAGACCCAGTACTTC. Its protein product is CASSYYPLLAHSRETQYF.

This clonotype was found many times. The chain links TRBV20-1 to TRBJ2-3; TRBD2 agrees at 10 bases. V dropped 2 bases and J dropped 4; count of bases not matched to a gene: 0. CDR1 and CDR2 (germline): DFQATT, SNEGSKA (reference sequence). CDR3 length: 13 residues. CDR3 amino acids: CSARLAGADTQYF. CDR3 bases: TGCAGTGCTAGACTAGCGGGGGCAGATACGCAGTATTTT.

This clonotype has ten or more counts. This sequence joins TRBV6-1 and TRBJ1-5; D is unresolved. Germline V gene lookup returns CDR1 MNHNS and CDR2 SASEGT. The CDR3 is made up of 14 amino acids. The V and J ends lost 1 base and 2 bases respectively, with 6 bases between them. The CDR3 nucleotides read TGTGCCAGCAGTGAAGTATCCGGCAATCAGCCCCAGCATTTT. Its protein product is CASSEVSGNQPQHF.

The chain links TRBV9 to TRBJ1-2; a possible D gene is TRBD1 (6 bases). Per germline, CDR1 SGDLS and CDR2 YYNGEE. Trimming took off 0 bases at V and 6 bases at J, with 21 bases between the two ends. This CDR3 has 17 residues. The CDR3 sequence: CASSVGGRGGGGDGYTF. CDR3 coding DNA: TGTGCCAGCAGCGTAGGCGGTCGAGGGGGGGGCGGAGATGGCTACACCTTC.

The chain combines TRBV9 with TRBJ1-1, with D unresolved. V was pared by 0 bases and J by 0 bases, with 12 bases between. The CDR3 loop spans 16 amino acids. Per the germline V gene, CDR1 is SGDLS and CDR2 is YYNGEE. CDR3 residues: CASSVDSGGMNTEAFF. In DNA, the CDR3 is TGTGCCAGCAGCGTAGATAGTGGAGGTATGAACACTGAAGCTTTCTTT.

This clonotype was counted once. The rearrangement links TRBV3-1 to TRBJ2-1, with D perhaps TRBD1 or TRBD2 (5 bases each). CDR3 length equals 14 residues. Germline lookup yields CDR1 LGHDT and CDR2 YNNKEL (reference sequence). Trimming shortened V by 6 bases and J by 3 bases, and 12 bases separated the two germline ends. In nucleotides, the CDR3 is TGTGCCAGCAGAGAGGGGTTCGACTACAATGAGCAGTTCTTC. It codes for CASREGFDYNEQFF.

This clonotype occurred many times. The gene calls are TRBV7-2 and TRBJ2-1, with TRBD2 identical over 10 bases. CDR1 is SGHTA and CDR2 is FQGNSA in the germline V gene. Trimming removed 6 bases from V and 7 bases from J; junction bases left unmatched: 9. The CDR3 consists of 15 residues. The CDR3 sequence: CASRGAGGFWNEQFF. CDR3 sequence (DNA): TGTGCCAGCAGAGGAGCGGGAGGGTTTTGGAATGAGCAGTTCTTC.

This clonotype was detected many times. The chain has TRBV6-1 and TRBJ2-7; 9 bases align to TRBD2. Per the germline V gene, CDR1 is MNHNS and CDR2 is SASEGT. The CDR3 sequence is 16 residues long. Trimming cost V 6 bases and J 6 bases; bases outside gene matches: 15. The CDR3 nucleotides are TGTGCCAGCAGGAATCTACCGGCGGGAGGGCGGGGCGAGCAGTACTTC. Residues: CASRNLPAGGRGEQYF.

Comment on this clonotype: A much larger clonotype is one base distant, so this may be a read error. CDR3 sequence: CSAQGALSYNEQSF. The DNA of the CDR3 is TGCAGTGCTCAAGGGGCACTCTCCTACAATGAGCAGTCCTTC. V usage is TRBV20-1 and J usage is TRBJ2-1; TRBD1 is a possible D gene (5 bases). CDR3 length equals 14 residues. From germline, CDR1 is DFQATT and CDR2 SNEGSKA (reference sequence).

This chain links TRBV28 with TRBJ2-5; D is perhaps TRBD2 (6 bases). Germline V gene lookup returns CDR1 MDHEN and CDR2 SYDVKM. The V end lost 6 bases, the J end lost 5 bases, and 22 bases lay between the germline ends. The CDR3 has 16 amino acids. CDR3 amino acids: CASSPLLSAGKETQYF. The CDR3 DNA is TGTGCCAGCAGCCCATTGCTCAGCGCGGGGAAGGAGACCCAGTACTTC. The variable domain in full, completed from reference TRBV28 and TRBJ2-5, reads DVKVTQSSRYLVKRTGEKVFLECVQDMDHENMFWYRQDPGLGLRLIYFSYDVKMKEKGDIPEGYSVSREKKERFSLILESASTNQTSMYLCASSPLLSAGKETQYFGPGTRLLVL.